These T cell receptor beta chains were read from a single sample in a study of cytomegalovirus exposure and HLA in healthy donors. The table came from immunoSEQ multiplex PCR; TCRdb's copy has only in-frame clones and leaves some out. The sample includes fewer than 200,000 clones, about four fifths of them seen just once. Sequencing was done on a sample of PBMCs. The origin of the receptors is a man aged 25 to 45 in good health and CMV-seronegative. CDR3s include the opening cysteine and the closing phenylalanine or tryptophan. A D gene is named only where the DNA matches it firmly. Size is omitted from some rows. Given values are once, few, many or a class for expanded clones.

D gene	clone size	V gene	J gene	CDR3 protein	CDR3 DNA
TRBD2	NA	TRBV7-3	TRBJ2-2	CASSLGTSGPTGELFF	TGTGCCAGCAGCTTAGGGACTAGCGGACCCACCGGGGAGCTGTTTTTT
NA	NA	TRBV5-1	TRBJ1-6	CASSALTNNSPLHF	TGCGCCAGCAGCGCCCTTACAAATAATTCACCCCTCCACTTT
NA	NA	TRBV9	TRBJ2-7	CASSPSQLPPGEQYF	TGTGCCAGCAGCCCTTCCCAACTTCCGCCCGGGGAGCAGTACTTC
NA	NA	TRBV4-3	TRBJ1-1	CASSQDGGREAFF	TGCGCCAGCAGCCAAGACGGGGGGCGTGAAGCTTTCTTT
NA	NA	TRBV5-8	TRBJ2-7	CASNTDSRGEQYF	TGTGCCAGCAACACGGACAGCAGAGGCGAGCAGTACTTC
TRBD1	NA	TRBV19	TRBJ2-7	CASSVSTGGPSYEQYF	TGTGCCAGTAGTGTGTCGACAGGGGGTCCCTCCTACGAGCAGTACTTC
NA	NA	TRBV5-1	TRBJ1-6	CASSLDEVLPLHF	TGCGCCAGCAGCTTGGATGAGGTCCTACCCCTCCACTTT
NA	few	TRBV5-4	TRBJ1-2	CASSLTGFLHDGYTF	TGTGCCAGCAGTCTTACAGGGTTTCTCCACGATGGCTACACCTTT
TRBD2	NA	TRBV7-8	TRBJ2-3	CASSPPGLALTDTQYF	TGTGCCAGCAGCCCACCGGGACTAGCTCTCACAGATACGCAGTATTTT
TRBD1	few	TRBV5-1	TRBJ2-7	CASSSTGGFEQYF	TGCGCCAGCAGCTCGACAGGGGGCTTCGAGCAGTACTTC
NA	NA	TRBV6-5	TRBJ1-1	CASSYMGARNTEAFF	TGTGCCAGCAGTTACATGGGGGCGCGGAACACTGAAGCTTTCTTT
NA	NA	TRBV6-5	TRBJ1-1	CASSYGGVQTEAFF	TGTGCCAGCAGTTACGGGGGGGTTCAGACTGAAGCTTTCTTT
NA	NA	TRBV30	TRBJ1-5	CAWSSRGGNQPQHF	TGTGCCTGGAGTTCCAGAGGGGGAAATCAGCCCCAGCATTTT
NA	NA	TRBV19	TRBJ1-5	CASSIWGHNQPQHF	TGTGCCAGTAGTATCTGGGGGCATAATCAGCCCCAGCATTTT
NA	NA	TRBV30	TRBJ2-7	CAWSFRTTEQQYF	TGTGCCTGGAGTTTCCGGACTACTGAGCAGCAGTACTTC
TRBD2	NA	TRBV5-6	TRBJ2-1	CASKPSGYNEQFF	TGTGCCAGCAAGCCTAGCGGATACAATGAGCAGTTCTTC
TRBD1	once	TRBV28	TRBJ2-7	CASSFGDRESYEQYF	TGTGCCAGCAGTTTTGGGGACAGGGAGAGCTACGAGCAGTACTTC
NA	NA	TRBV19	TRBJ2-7	CASRVRGSSYEQYF	TGTGCCAGTAGGGTACGGGGGTCATCCTACGAGCAGTACTTC
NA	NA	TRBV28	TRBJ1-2	CASSLGGGPNYGYTF	TGTGCCAGCAGTTTAGGTGGAGGGCCTAACTATGGCTACACCTTC
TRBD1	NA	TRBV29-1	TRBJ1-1	CSVQDRSGTEAFF	TGCAGCGTTCAGGACAGGTCCGGCACTGAAGCTTTCTTT
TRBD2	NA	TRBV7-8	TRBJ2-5	CASSPSAGGETQYF	TGTGCCAGCAGCCCCTCCGCGGGGGGGGAGACCCAGTACTTC
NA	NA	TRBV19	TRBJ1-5	CASSIDPGQPQHF	TGTGCCAGTAGTATAGATCCCGGTCAGCCCCAGCATTTT
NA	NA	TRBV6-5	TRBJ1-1	CASSYSGGTEGTEAFF	TGTGCCAGCAGTTACTCGGGGGGGACTGAGGGGACTGAAGCTTTCTTT
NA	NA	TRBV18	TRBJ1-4	CASSPLASGGLFF	TGTGCCAGCTCACCACTAGCCTCCGGGGGACTGTTTTTT
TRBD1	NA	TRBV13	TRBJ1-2	CASSLGQPGYTF	TGTGCCAGCAGCCTGGGACAGCCAGGCTACACCTTC
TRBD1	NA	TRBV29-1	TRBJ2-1	CSAGRTGGYNEQFF	TGCAGCGCCGGAAGGACAGGGGGATACAATGAGCAGTTCTTC